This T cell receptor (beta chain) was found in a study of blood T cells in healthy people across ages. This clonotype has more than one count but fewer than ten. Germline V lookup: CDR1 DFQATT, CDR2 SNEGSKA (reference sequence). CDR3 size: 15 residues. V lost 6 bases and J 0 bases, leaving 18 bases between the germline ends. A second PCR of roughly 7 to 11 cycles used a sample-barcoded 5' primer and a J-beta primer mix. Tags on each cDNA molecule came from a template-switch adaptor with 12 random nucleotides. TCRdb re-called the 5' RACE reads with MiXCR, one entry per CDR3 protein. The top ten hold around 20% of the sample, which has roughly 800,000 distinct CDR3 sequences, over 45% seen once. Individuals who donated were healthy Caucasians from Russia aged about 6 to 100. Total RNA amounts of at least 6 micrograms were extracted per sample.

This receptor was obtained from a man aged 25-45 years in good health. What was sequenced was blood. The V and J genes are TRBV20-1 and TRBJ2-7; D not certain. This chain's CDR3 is CSASTPGRSSYEQYF. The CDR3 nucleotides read TGCAGTGCCTCCACCCCGGGTCGTAGCTCCTACGAGCAGTACTTC.